A few counts support the clone carrying this T cell receptor (beta chain). The data stem from a study of T cells after yellow fever vaccination. TCRdb re-called the 5' RACE reads through MiXCR, storing one row per CDR3 protein. The profile shows 120,000 or so distinct CDR3 sequences, 13% to 15% of them singletons. Germline V gene data show CDR1 as SGHVS and CDR2 as FQNEAQ. V gave up 6 bases and J gave up 3 bases, with 12 bases separating them. There are 13 residues in the CDR3. The sample consisted of CD8+ T cells sorted from PBMCs, taken 5 days after the yellow fever booster vaccination. V gene TRBV7-8 combines with J gene TRBJ2-7; a weak D match, TRBD1 (6 bases). The receptor was derived from a man between 18 and 29 years old who received the YFV17D yellow fever vaccine. The CDR3 region has the DNA TGTGCCAGCAGAACCAGGGGCGGCTACGAGCAGTACTTC. It is translated as CASRTRGGYEQYF.